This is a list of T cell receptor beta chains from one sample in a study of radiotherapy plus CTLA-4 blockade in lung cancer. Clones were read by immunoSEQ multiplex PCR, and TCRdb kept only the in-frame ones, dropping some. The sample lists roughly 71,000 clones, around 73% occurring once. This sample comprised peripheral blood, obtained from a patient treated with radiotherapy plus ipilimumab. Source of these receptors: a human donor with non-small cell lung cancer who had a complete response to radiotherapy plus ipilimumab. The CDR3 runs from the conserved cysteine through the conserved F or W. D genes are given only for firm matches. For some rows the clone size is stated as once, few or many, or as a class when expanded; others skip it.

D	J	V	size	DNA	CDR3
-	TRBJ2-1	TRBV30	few	TGTGCCTGGAGGCCAAGAGGGGGGAGAGGTTACAATGAGCAGTTCTTC	CAWRPRGGRGYNEQFF
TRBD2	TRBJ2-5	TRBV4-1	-	TGCGCCAGCAGCCAAGCCTTTAGGACGGCGGGGGGAGAGACCCAGTACTTC	CASSQAFRTAGGETQYF
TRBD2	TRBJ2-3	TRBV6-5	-	TGTGCCAGCAGTTACTCGCCGCGGCGGGAGTTCAATACGCAGTATTTT	CASSYSPRREFNTQYF
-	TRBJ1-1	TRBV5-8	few	TGTGCCAGCAGACGCGGCGTAGCTTTCTTT	CASRRGVAFF
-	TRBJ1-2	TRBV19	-	TGTGCCAGTATGGAGTCGTGGGGGATCGGTAGGGGCTACACCTTC	CASMESWGIGRGYTF
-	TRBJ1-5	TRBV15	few	TGTGCCACCGGGTTGGGTCATAATCAGCCCCAGCATTTT	CATGLGHNQPQHF
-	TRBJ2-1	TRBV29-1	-	TGCAGCGTAGCGATAACTACTAGTGGAGAGCAGTTCTTC	CSVAITTSGEQFF
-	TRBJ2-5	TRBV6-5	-	TGTGCCAGCAGCATCTTAGAGACCCAGTACTTC	CASSILETQYF
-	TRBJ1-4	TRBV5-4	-	TGTGCCAGCAGCCGGGGGGAAGAAAAACTGTTTTTT	CASSRGEEKLFF
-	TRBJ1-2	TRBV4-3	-	TGCGCCAGCAGCCAAGATCGGGGGTCCCTAACCCGCGGCTATGGCTACACCTTC	CASSQDRGSLTRGYGYTF
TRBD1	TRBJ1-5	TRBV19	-	TGTGCCAGTAGTAAGAACAGGGGTAAGGGCGATCAGCCCCAGCATTTT	CASSKNRGKGDQPQHF
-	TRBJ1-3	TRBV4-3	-	TGCGCCAGCAGCCAATTCAGGGGACTCTCTGGAAACACCATATATTTT	CASSQFRGLSGNTIYF
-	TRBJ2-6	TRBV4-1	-	TGCGCCAGCAGCCAAGTGGTTATTGGGGCAGGGCTAACTGGGGCCAACGTCCTGACTTTC	CASSQVVIGAGLTGANVLTF
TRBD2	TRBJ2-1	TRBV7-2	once	TGTGCCAGCAGCTTACTAGCGGGAGTTGGTACGGAGCAGTTCTTC	CASSLLAGVGTEQFF
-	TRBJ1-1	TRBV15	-	TGTGCCACTGATCTGAGGGATACAAACACTGAAGCTTTCTTT	CATDLRDTNTEAFF
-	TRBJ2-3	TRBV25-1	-	TGTGCCAGCAGTGCCGCGGAGTTCACAGATACGCAGTATTTT	CASSAAEFTDTQYF